The T cell receptor beta chain described here comes from a study of cytomegalovirus exposure and HLA in healthy donors. Study-level points and caveats: Later findings reportedly placed an Asian-associated ancestry cluster below the roughly 730-donor mean for N-insertions.

With regard to this clone: Its target is not known.

Donors were nominally healthy when sampled, though unrecorded immune exposures were likely. The V gene end was trimmed by 3 bases and the J gene end by 2 bases; junction bases not matched to a gene: 10. This CDR3 spans 16 amino acids. The germline V gene has CDR1 MNHEY and CDR2 SMNVEV (reference sequence). Vbeta (60) and Jbeta (13) primers were used in the PCR. Per the authors' pipeline: Roughly 10 million shared chains were among tens of millions of unique TCR beta chains counted in a later analysis. Here immunoSEQ multiplex PCR was the method, and the copy in TCRdb shows in-frame clones only, minus some. The D gene and trimming were derived from the DNA, and the V and J assignments and clone size from that table. Altogether about 100,000 clones are present, around 77% being singletons, with the ten largest covering around 17%.

The chain combines TRBV27 with TRBJ2-7; TRBD2 agrees at 7 bases. Material: PBMCs. The clonotype comes from a woman aged 55 to 70 in good health and CMV-seropositive. CDR3 nucleotide sequence: TGTGCCAGCAGTTTTAGCCCTAGCGGCCAGACCTACGAGCAGTACTTC. It translates to CASSFSPSGQTYEQYF.